This T cell receptor beta chain was recorded in a study of T cell responses to AZD1222 COVID-19 vaccine. Study background: Some second doses came at about 4 weeks and others at about 12 weeks; these were pooled.

The method was immunoSEQ multiplex PCR; TCRdb's version includes in-frame clones alone and lacks a portion of them. The sample gives some 160,000 clones, approximately 91% of which show up once; more than 5.5% is in the top ten. Remarks on this clone: Its target is unknown.

Study results and caveats: White British people made up most donors, females outnumbered males, and clonal diversity was possibly underestimated. Of spike-specific TCRs, nearly half reportedly target regions left unmutated in variants.

The sequence came from an adult in good health. The sequences come from peripheral blood, collected on day 0 of AZD1222 vaccination.

The CDR3 here is CASREGQFSNQPQHF. CDR3 coding DNA: TGTGCCAGCAGGGAGGGACAGTTTAGCAATCAGCCCCAGCATTTT. This rearrangement joins TRBV6-6 to TRBJ1-5; 7 bases line up with TRBD1. Germline V gene lookup returns CDR1 MNHNY and CDR2 SVGAGI (reference sequence). The CDR3 is made up of 15 amino acids. Trimming at V came to 6 bases and at J to 0 bases, leaving 5 bases not matched to a gene.